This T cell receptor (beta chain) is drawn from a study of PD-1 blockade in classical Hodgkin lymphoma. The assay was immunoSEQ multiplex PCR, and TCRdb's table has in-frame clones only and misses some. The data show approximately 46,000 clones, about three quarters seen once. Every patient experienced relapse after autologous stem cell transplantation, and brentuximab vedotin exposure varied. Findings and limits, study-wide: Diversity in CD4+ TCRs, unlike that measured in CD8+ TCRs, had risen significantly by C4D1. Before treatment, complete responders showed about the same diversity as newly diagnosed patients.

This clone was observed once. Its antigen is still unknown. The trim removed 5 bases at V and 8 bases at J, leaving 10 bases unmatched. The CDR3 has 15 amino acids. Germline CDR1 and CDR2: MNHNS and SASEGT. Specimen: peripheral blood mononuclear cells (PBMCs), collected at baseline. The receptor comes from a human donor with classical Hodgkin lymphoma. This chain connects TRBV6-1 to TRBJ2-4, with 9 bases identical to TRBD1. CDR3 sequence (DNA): TGTGCCAGCAGTAATAACAGGGGGCTTAAGGACATTCAGTACTTC. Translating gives CASSNNRGLKDIQYF.